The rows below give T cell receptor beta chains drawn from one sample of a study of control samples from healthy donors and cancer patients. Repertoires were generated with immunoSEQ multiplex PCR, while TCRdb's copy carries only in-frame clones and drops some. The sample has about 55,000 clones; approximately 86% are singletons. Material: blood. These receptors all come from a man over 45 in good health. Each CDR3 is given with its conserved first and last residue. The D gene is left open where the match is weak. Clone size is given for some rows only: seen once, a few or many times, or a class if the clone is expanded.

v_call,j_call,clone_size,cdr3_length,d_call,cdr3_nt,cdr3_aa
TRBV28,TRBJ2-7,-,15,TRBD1,TGTGCCAGCAGTACCCAGACAGGGGCACGAGCCGAGCAGTACTTC,CASSTQTGARAEQYF
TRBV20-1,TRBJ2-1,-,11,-,TGCAGTGCTCACGGGTTCAATGAGCAGTTCTTC,CSAHGFNEQFF
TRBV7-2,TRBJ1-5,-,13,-,TGTGCCAGCAGCCTAAACTTCTATCAGCCCCAGCATTTT,CASSLNFYQPQHF
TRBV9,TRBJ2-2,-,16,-,TGTGCCAGCAGCGTAGATAGCGGAAAGAACACCGGGGAGCTGTTTTTT,CASSVDSGKNTGELFF
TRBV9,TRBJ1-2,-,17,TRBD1,TGTGCCAGCAGCCCTGGACAGGGGGCAGGAGCTAACTATGGCTACACCTTC,CASSPGQGAGANYGYTF
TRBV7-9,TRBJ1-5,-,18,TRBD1,TGTGCCAGCAGCAGAGGACAGGGGGGTGTCTATAGCAATCAGCCCCAGCATTTT,CASSRGQGGVYSNQPQHF
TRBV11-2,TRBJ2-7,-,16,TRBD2,TGTGCCAGCACCATAGGCCTAGCGGGCACCTCCTACGAGCAGTACTTC,CASTIGLAGTSYEQYF
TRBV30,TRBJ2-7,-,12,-,TGTGCCTGGAGAAGAGGGGCCTACGAGCAGTACTTC,CAWRRGAYEQYF
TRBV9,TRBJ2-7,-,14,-,TGTGCCAGCAGCGTAGGCCGGAGCTCCTACGAGCAGTACTTC,CASSVGRSSYEQYF
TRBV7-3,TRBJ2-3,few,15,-,TGTGCCAGCAGCTTATTTCAGGGAGGAATAGATACGCAGTATTTT,CASSLFQGGIDTQYF
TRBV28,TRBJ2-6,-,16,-,TGTGCCAGCGATCCGGGACGTACCTCTGGGGCCAACGTCCTGACTTTC,CASDPGRTSGANVLTF
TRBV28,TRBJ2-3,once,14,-,TGTGCCAGCAGTTCGGTGCCCCACACAGATACGCAGTATTTT,CASSSVPHTDTQYF
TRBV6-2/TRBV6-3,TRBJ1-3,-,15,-,TGTGCCAGCAGTTACTCGCGGAGGGCTGGAAACACCATATATTTT,CASSYSRRAGNTIYF
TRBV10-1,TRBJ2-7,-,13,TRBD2,TGCGCCAGCACAAGGCGGGAGTTCTACGAGCAGTACTTC,CASTRREFYEQYF
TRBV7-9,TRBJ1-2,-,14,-,TGTGCCAGCAGCTCTGCGACAAGTCCCTATGGCTACACCTTC,CASSSATSPYGYTF
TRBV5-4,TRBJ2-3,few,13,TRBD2,TGTGCCAGCTCGAAGAGCGGGGACGATACGCAGTATTTT,CASSKSGDDTQYF
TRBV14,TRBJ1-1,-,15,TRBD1,TGTGCCAGCAGCCAAGTAGCAGGGGGGCACACTGAAGCTTTCTTT,CASSQVAGGHTEAFF
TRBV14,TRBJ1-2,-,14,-,TGTGCCAGCAGCCAACGACCTCGAAGGGATGGCTACACCTTC,CASSQRPRRDGYTF